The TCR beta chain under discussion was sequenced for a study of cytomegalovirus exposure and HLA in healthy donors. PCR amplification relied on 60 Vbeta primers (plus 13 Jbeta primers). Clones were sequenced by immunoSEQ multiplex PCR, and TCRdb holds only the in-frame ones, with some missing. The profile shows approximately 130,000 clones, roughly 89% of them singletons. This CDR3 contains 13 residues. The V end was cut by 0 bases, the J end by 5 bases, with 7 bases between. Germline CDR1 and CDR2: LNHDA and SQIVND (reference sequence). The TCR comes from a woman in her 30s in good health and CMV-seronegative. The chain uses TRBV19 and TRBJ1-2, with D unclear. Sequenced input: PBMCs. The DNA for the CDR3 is TGTGCCAGTAGTATAGAGGCGGCATATGGCTACACCTTC. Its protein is CASSIEAAYGYTF.